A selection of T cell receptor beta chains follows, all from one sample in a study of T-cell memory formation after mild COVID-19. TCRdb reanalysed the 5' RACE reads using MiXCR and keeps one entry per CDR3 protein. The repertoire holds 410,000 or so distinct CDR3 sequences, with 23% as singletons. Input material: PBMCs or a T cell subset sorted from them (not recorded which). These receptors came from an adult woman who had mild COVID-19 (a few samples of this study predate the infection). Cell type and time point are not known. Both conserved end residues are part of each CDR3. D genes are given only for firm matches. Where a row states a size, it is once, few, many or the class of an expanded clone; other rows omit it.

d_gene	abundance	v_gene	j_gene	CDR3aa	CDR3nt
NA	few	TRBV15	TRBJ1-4	CATSRGTDEKLFF	TGTGCCACCAGCAGAGGGACAGACGAAAAACTGTTTTTT
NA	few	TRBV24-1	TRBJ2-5	CATSDLNSAGSAQYF	TGTGCCACCAGTGATTTGAACTCGGCCGGGAGCGCCCAGTACTTC
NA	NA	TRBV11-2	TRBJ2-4	CASSLAGAETKNIQYF	TGTGCCAGCAGCTTAGCGGGGGCCGAGACCAAAAACATTCAGTACTTC
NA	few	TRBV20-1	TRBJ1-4	CSARVQPSTNEKLFF	TGCAGTGCTAGGGTTCAACCTTCAACTAATGAAAAACTGTTTTTT
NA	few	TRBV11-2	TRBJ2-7	CASSKMGASYEQYF	TGTGCCAGCAGTAAGATGGGTGCCTCCTACGAGCAGTACTTC
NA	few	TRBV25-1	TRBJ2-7	CASGLERGGYEQYF	TGTGCCAGCGGGTTAGAAAGGGGGGGTTACGAGCAGTACTTC
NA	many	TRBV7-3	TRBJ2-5	CASSPGPGVETQYF	TGTGCCAGCAGCCCAGGCCCAGGGGTTGAGACCCAGTACTTC
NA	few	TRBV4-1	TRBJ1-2	CASSQDPKAVSLYGYTF	TGCGCCAGCAGCCAAGACCCTAAAGCGGTATCCCTCTATGGCTACACCTTC
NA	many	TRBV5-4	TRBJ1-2	CASSPTDNYGYTF	TGTGCCAGCAGCCCGACAGATAACTATGGCTACACCTTC
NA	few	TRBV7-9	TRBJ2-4	CASSPHGRPENIQYF	TGTGCCAGCAGCCCCCACGGGAGACCAGAAAACATTCAGTACTTC
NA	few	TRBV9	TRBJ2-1	CASSLREQLSYNEQFF	TGTGCCAGCAGCCTAAGAGAACAGCTCTCCTACAATGAGCAGTTCTTC
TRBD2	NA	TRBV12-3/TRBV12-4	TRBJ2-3	CASSPFLGLAEHRYGQYF	TGTGCCAGCAGTCCTTTCTTGGGACTAGCGGAACACAGATACGGGCAGTATTTT
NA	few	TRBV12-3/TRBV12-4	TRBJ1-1	CASSFQAEAFF	TGTGCCAGCAGTTTCCAGGCTGAAGCTTTCTTT
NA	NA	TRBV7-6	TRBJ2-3	CASSLFFSDTQYF	TGTGCCAGCAGCTTATTTTTTTCAGATACGCAGTATTTT
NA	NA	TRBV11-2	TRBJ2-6	CASSRLRGANVLTF	TGTGCCAGCAGCCGGCTCCGGGGGGCCAACGTCCTGACTTTC
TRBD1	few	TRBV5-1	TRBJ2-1	CASTTGGSVQGQFF	TGCGCCAGCACCACAGGGGGGAGCGTCCAGGGGCAGTTCTTC
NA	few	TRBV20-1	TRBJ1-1	CSAREVGQGTEAFF	TGCAGTGCTAGAGAGGTGGGTCAAGGCACTGAAGCTTTCTTT
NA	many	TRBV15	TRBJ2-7	CATSRDKFLDEQYF	TGTGCCACCAGCAGAGATAAGTTTCTCGACGAGCAGTACTTC
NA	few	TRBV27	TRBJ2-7	CASRRLGGPVEQYF	TGTGCCAGCAGAAGACTCGGAGGGCCGGTGGAGCAGTACTTC
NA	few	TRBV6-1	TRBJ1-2	CASSEGTPNYGYTF	TGTGCCAGCAGTGAAGGGACACCTAACTATGGCTACACCTTC
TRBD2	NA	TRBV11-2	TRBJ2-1	CASSLEVAGEQFF	TGTGCCAGCAGCTTAGAGGTAGCGGGGGAACAGTTCTTC
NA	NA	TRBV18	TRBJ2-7	CASSANSYEQYF	TGTGCCAGCTCAGCCAACTCCTACGAGCAGTACTTC
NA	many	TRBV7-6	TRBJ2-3	CASSLLVATSSTDTQYF	TGTGCCAGCAGCTTACTGGTAGCGACTTCAAGCACAGATACGCAGTATTTT
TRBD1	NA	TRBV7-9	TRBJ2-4	CASSTPGTENIQYF	TGTGCCAGCAGCACCCCCGGGACAGAAAACATTCAGTACTTC
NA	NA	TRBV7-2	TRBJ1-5	CASSLGPGEPQHF	TGTGCCAGCAGCCTAGGACCGGGGGAGCCCCAGCATTTT
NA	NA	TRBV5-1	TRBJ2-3	CASSSTRTSRGAADTQYF	TGCGCCAGCAGCTCCACCCGCACTAGCCGGGGGGCTGCAGATACGCAGTATTTT
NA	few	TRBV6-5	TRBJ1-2	CASTATGRYGYTF	TGTGCCAGCACCGCGACAGGCCGTTATGGCTACACCTTC
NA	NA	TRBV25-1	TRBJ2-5	CASSDLGSRAQETQYF	TGTGCCAGCAGTGATCTAGGGAGCAGGGCCCAAGAGACCCAGTACTTC
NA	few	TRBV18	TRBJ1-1	CASSPDGGVTEAFF	TGTGCCAGCTCACCAGACGGGGGTGTCACTGAAGCTTTCTTT
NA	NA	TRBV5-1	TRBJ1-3	CASSLDRVDTGNTIYF	TGCGCCAGCAGCTTGGACAGGGTCGATACTGGAAACACCATATATTTT
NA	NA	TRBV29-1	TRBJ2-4	CSALTLAKNIQYF	TGCAGCGCCCTCACCTTAGCCAAAAACATTCAGTACTTC
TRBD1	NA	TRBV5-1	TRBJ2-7	CASSLEQGEDYEQYF	TGCGCCAGCAGCTTGGAACAGGGGGAGGACTACGAGCAGTACTTC
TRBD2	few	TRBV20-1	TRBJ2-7	CSASKAGEYEQYF	TGCAGTGCATCTAAAGCGGGAGAGTACGAGCAGTACTTC
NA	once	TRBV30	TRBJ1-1	CAWSWALEAFF	TGTGCCTGGAGTTGGGCGCTAGAAGCTTTCTTT
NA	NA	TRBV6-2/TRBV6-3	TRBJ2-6	CASSYFTGSSGANVLTF	TGTGCCAGCAGTTACTTTACAGGGAGCTCTGGGGCCAACGTCCTGACTTTC
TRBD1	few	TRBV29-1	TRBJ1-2	CSVPGTGRSDFGYTF	TGCAGCGTCCCCGGGACAGGGCGGTCCGATTTCGGCTACACCTTC
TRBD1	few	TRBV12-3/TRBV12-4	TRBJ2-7	CASSVQGRSYEQYF	TGTGCCAGCAGCGTACAGGGGCGGTCCTACGAGCAGTACTTC
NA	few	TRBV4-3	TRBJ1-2	CASSPWTEANYGYTF	TGCGCCAGCAGCCCCTGGACAGAGGCTAACTATGGCTACACCTTC
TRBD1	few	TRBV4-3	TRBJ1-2	CASSLHRQGAYGYTF	TGCGCCAGCAGCCTACATCGACAGGGGGCATATGGCTACACCTTC
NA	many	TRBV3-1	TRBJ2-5	CASSQDGGGGAETQYF	TGTGCCAGCAGCCAAGATGGGGGCGGTGGGGCGGAGACCCAGTACTTC
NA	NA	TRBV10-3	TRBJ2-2	CAISEFGATGELFF	TGTGCCATCAGTGAGTTTGGGGCGACCGGGGAGCTGTTTTTT
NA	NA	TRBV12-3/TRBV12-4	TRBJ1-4	CASSYTGHDEKLFF	TGTGCCAGCAGTTACACAGGGCACGATGAAAAACTGTTTTTT
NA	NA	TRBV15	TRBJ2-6	CATSIGPSGANVLTF	TGTGCCACCAGTATTGGACCCTCTGGGGCCAACGTCCTGACTTTC
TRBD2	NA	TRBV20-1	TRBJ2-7	CIATSGHEQYF	TGCATCGCGACTAGCGGCCACGAGCAGTACTTC
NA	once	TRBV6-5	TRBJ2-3	CASSSKGRGTTDTQYF	TGTGCCAGCAGTTCCAAGGGACGGGGGACCACAGATACGCAGTATTTT
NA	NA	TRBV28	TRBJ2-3	CASGVYGGSRTDTQYF	TGTGCCAGCGGAGTTTATGGGGGTTCTCGCACAGATACGCAGTATTTT